This T cell receptor (beta chain) came from a study of T cells in localized non-small cell lung cancer. This clone was found once. Its target is unknown. Looked up from germline, CDR1 is SGHRS and CDR2 is YFSETQ. The CDR3 loop spans 15 amino acids. V was cut by 4 bases and J by 2 bases, with 14 bases left in between. General study results and limits: Tumor showed lower T cell clonality than uninvolved adjacent lung, where it was highest. Adjacent lung tissue had a median around 57 of the top 100 clones found in the tumor.

Using immunoSEQ multiplex PCR, the repertoire was profiled, and TCRdb retains in-frame clones only, with some absent. Of fewer than 30,000 clones listed, 80% to 85% are singletons. The sequence was obtained from a man between 35 and 75 years old with stage III lung adenocarcinoma. The V gene is TRBV5-1, the J gene TRBJ2-3, with a possible D match to TRBD1 (6 bases). The sample was peripheral blood mononuclear cells, taken before any cancer treatment. The CDR3 loop reads CASSPTGYYTDTQYF. For the CDR3, the DNA is TGCGCCAGCAGCCCTACAGGGTATTACACAGATACGCAGTATTTT.